This is a list of T cell receptor beta chains from one sample in a study of read filtering for tumor transcriptome and immune sequencing. TCRdb analysed the reads with MiXCR anew, one entry per CDR3 protein. The sample has more than 100,000 distinct CDR3 sequences; roughly 13% are singletons. Sequenced material: a population of CD138-negative cells sorted from bone marrow. All receptors derive from a donor aged 40 or over with multiple myeloma. CDR3s include the opening cysteine and the closing phenylalanine or tryptophan. D genes are given only for firm matches. Clone size, where shown, is once, few, many, or a class for clones that have expanded.

CDR3nt	CDR3aa	v_gene	d_gene	j_gene	abundance
TGTGCCAGCAGCGCCGAAAGGGGGGCTAACACCGGGGAGCTGTTTTTT	CASSAERGANTGELFF	TRBV9	NA	TRBJ2-2	many
TGTGCCAGCAGTTTGAGTTGGGGGTACGAGCAGTACTTC	CASSLSWGYEQYF	TRBV12-3/TRBV12-4	NA	TRBJ2-7	many
TGTGCCAGCAGCTGGGACAGATCCTATGGCTACACCTTC	CASSWDRSYGYTF	TRBV7-8	TRBD1	TRBJ1-2	many
TGCGGTGCAACACCCAAAGGACCCGGGGTTTCGTACGAGCAGTACTTC	CGATPKGPGVSYEQYF	TRBV20-1	NA	TRBJ2-7	NA
TGTGCCAGCAGTCCGGGGACGAACACTGAAGCTTTCTTT	CASSPGTNTEAFF	TRBV7-3	NA	TRBJ1-1	many
TGCGCCAGCAGCTTGACAGGGGGCGACTACAATGAGCAGTTCTTC	CASSLTGGDYNEQFF	TRBV5-1	TRBD1	TRBJ2-1	many
TGTGCCAGCAGCACGTTCGGGACACCGAACACTGAAGCTTTCTTT	CASSTFGTPNTEAFF	TRBV3-1	NA	TRBJ1-1	many
TGTGCCAGCAGCCGACAGGGTAGGGACGAGCAGTACTTC	CASSRQGRDEQYF	TRBV7-8	TRBD1	TRBJ2-7	many
TGTGCCAGCAGTTTCACTATAGGGCGGATCACAGATACGCAGTATTTT	CASSFTIGRITDTQYF	TRBV12-3/TRBV12-4	NA	TRBJ2-3	many
TGCAGTGCCCTTAGACCGTTCACTAGCGGGAGGGCCCAAGATACGCAGTATTTT	CSALRPFTSGRAQDTQYF	TRBV20-1	TRBD2	TRBJ2-3	few
TGTGCTAGTGGTTTGGTTGGAGGGCTTGGCGAGCAGTACTTC	CASGLVGGLGEQYF	TRBV12-5	NA	TRBJ2-7	many
TGTGCCAGCAGCAAAACTAGCGGGATTAAACAGTTCTTC	CASSKTSGIKQFF	TRBV11-2	TRBD2	TRBJ2-1	many
TGTGCCAGCAGCCGGGGGCCGCCCCACGAGCAGTACTTC	CASSRGPPHEQYF	TRBV3-1	NA	TRBJ2-7	NA
TGTGCCAGCAGCCAACAGCGCACAGATACGCAGTATTTT	CASSQQRTDTQYF	TRBV4-1	NA	TRBJ2-3	many
TGCGCCAGCAGATTGGGGTGGACAAACCCCGACACCGGGGAGCTGTTTTTT	CASRLGWTNPDTGELFF	TRBV5-1	NA	TRBJ2-2	NA
TGCAGCTCTCAGGGGGACGGTACCTACAATGAGCAGTTCTTC	CSSQGDGTYNEQFF	TRBV29-1	TRBD1	TRBJ2-1	many
TGTGCCAGCAGCTTTCAGCGGGATCCTCAGGAGACCCAGTACTTC	CASSFQRDPQETQYF	TRBV7-3	TRBD2	TRBJ2-5	few
TGTGCCAGCAGCGTAGGCGCGGGAGGAGTATATGAGCAGTTCTTC	CASSVGAGGVYEQFF	TRBV9	TRBD2	TRBJ2-1	many
TGTGCCAGCAGCTTAGAGGAAGGGATGTACAATGAGCAGTTCTTC	CASSLEEGMYNEQFF	TRBV11-2	NA	TRBJ2-1	many
TGTGCCAGTACCCGGGGGGTAGCGGGAATCACCGGGGAGCTGTTTTTT	CASTRGVAGITGELFF	TRBV19	TRBD2	TRBJ2-2	NA
TGTGCCAGCAGCACACAAGGGAACCCCTACGAGCAGTACTTC	CASSTQGNPYEQYF	TRBV6-5	NA	TRBJ2-7	many
TGCAGTGCTAGCTACTACGGTGAGCAGTTCTTC	CSASYYGEQFF	TRBV20-1	NA	TRBJ2-1	many
TGCAGTGCTACTCGCGCCGGGACAGGGGGTTACGAGCAGTACTTC	CSATRAGTGGYEQYF	TRBV20-1	TRBD1	TRBJ2-7	many
TGTGCCAGTAGTAGGACAGAACTCGACTTCTATGGCTACACCTTC	CASSRTELDFYGYTF	TRBV19	NA	TRBJ1-2	many
TGTGCCAGCAGTCACCTGACGGAACTAGCCAAAAACATTCAGTACTTC	CASSHLTELAKNIQYF	TRBV27	NA	TRBJ2-4	many
TGTGCCAGCAGCTTACGCTCCGGGACTGCTAATGAGCAGTTCTTC	CASSLRSGTANEQFF	TRBV7-3	NA	TRBJ2-1	many
TGTGCCAGCAGCTTACTGACTAGCGGGAGGGGCCCCTCCTACAATGAGCAGTTCTTC	CASSLLTSGRGPSYNEQFF	TRBV7-9	TRBD2	TRBJ2-1	many
TGTGCCAGCAGTCCTATATACAGGACTAGCGGGAGGACGGATGAGCAGTTCTTC	CASSPIYRTSGRTDEQFF	TRBV12-3/TRBV12-4	TRBD2	TRBJ2-1	NA
TGTGCCAGCAGCCCCCAGGTCAGCACAGATACGCAGTATTTT	CASSPQVSTDTQYF	TRBV11-2	NA	TRBJ2-3	many
TGTGCCAGCAGTCCTCCTCGGGAGGGCCTCGAGACCCAGTACTTC	CASSPPREGLETQYF	TRBV12-3/TRBV12-4	TRBD2	TRBJ2-5	many
TGTGCCAGCAGCGCTCGGGACAGGGGTATCTTGAACACTGAAGCTTTCTTT	CASSARDRGILNTEAFF	TRBV12-3/TRBV12-4	TRBD1	TRBJ1-1	many
TGTGCCAGCAACCTGGAGTGGCAGACAAACACCGGGGAGCTGTTTTTT	CASNLEWQTNTGELFF	TRBV5-5	NA	TRBJ2-2	NA
TGCAGCGCCCCCCCGTCAGGACCTGGAGAGGATACGCAGTATTTT	CSAPPSGPGEDTQYF	TRBV29-1	NA	TRBJ2-3	many
TGTGCCATCGGAGAGGGGGCGGCAGATACGCAGTATTTT	CAIGEGAADTQYF	TRBV10-3	TRBD1	TRBJ2-3	few
TGTGCCAGCAGCCCCGGGGCCGGGGAGCTGTTTTTT	CASSPGAGELFF	TRBV6-6	NA	TRBJ2-2	many
TGTGCCAGCGAGACGGGGTCCTATGGCTACACCTTC	CASETGSYGYTF	TRBV2	NA	TRBJ1-2	NA
TGCGCCAGCAGCCGCATCGCAGGTTATGGTTATAGCAATCAGCCCCAGCATTTT	CASSRIAGYGYSNQPQHF	TRBV4-1	NA	TRBJ1-5	NA
TGTGCCAGTAGTAACAGGGGGCCCATGAACACTGAAGCTTTCTTT	CASSNRGPMNTEAFF	TRBV19	TRBD1	TRBJ1-1	many
TGCGCCAGCAGCTTGAAGACAGCTCTCCATGGGGCAGATACGCAGTATTTT	CASSLKTALHGADTQYF	TRBV5-1	NA	TRBJ2-3	few
TGCGCCAGCAGCTTGCATGTGAAGGAGAATCAGCCCCAGCATTTT	CASSLHVKENQPQHF	TRBV5-1	NA	TRBJ1-5	many
TGTGCCAGTAGTACAGGCGCACAGAGTAATCAGCCCCAGCATTTT	CASSTGAQSNQPQHF	TRBV19	NA	TRBJ1-5	many
TGCGCCAGCAGTGAGTTCTTCGGAGCGGGAGGAAGGAATGAGCAGTTCTTC	CASSEFFGAGGRNEQFF	TRBV10-1	TRBD2	TRBJ2-1	many
TGTGCCAGCAGTAAACTAGCAAGGGAGCAGTACTTC	CASSKLAREQYF	TRBV6-6	NA	TRBJ2-7	many
TGTGCCAGCTCACCAAAAGGACGCCAAGAGACCCAGTACTTC	CASSPKGRQETQYF	TRBV18	NA	TRBJ2-5	many
TGTGCCAGCTCAACCCCCCAAGAGACCCAGTACTTC	CASSTPQETQYF	TRBV18	NA	TRBJ2-5	many
TGCAGCGTTAAGGACAGGGGGACTGAAAAACTGTTTTTT	CSVKDRGTEKLFF	TRBV29-1	TRBD1	TRBJ1-4	many
TGCGCCAGCAGTCAAAGGGACAGGGGGCTCGCAGATACGCAGTATTTT	CASSQRDRGLADTQYF	TRBV23-1	TRBD1	TRBJ2-3	many
TGCAGTGCTTGGACAAGGGTGGTATCCTACAATGAGCAGTTCTTC	CSAWTRVVSYNEQFF	TRBV20-1	NA	TRBJ2-1	many
TGTGCCAGCAGCCGACATACAGGTCAAGAGACCCAGTACTTC	CASSRHTGQETQYF	TRBV11-1	NA	TRBJ2-5	many